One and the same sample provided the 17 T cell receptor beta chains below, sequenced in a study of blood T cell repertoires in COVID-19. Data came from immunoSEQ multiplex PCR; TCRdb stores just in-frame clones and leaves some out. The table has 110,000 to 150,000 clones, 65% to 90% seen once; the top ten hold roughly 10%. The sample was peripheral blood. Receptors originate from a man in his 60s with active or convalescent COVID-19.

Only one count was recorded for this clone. CDR3 nucleotides: TGTGCCAGCAGCTCTAGCGGGAGGGCCGTATATGAGCAGTTCTTC. Translating gives CASSSSGRAVYEQFF. This rearrangement joins TRBV7-2 to TRBJ2-1; TRBD2 agrees at 12 bases. The V gene end was trimmed by 4 bases and the J gene end by 8 bases; junction bases not matched to a gene: 6. The germline V gene encodes CDR1 SGHTA and CDR2 FQGNSA. The CDR3 has 15 amino acids.

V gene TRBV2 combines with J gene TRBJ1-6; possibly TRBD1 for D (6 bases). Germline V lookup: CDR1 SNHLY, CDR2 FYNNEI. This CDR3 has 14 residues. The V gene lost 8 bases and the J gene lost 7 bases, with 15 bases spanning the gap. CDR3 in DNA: TGTGCCAGCTTGGGGGCCTTTGGCAATTCACCCCTCCACTTT. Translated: CASLGAFGNSPLHF.

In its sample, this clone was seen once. CDR3 bases: TGTGCCAGCAGCTTGGCGGCAGGGCCCAACATTTATGGCTACACCTTC. Its protein is CASSLAAGPNIYGYTF. The chain couples TRBV5-5 to TRBJ1-2; tentatively, D is TRBD1 (5 bases). V lost 0 bases and J 5 bases, leaving 17 bases between the germline ends. Per germline, CDR1 SGHKS and CDR2 YYEKEE (reference sequence). The CDR3 is 16 amino acids.

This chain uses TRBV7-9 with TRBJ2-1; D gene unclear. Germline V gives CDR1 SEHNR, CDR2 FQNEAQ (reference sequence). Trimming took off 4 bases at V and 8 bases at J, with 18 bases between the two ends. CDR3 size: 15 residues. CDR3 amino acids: CASSSFVALLHEQFF. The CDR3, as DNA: TGTGCCAGCAGCTCATTCGTAGCCCTACTCCATGAGCAGTTCTTC.

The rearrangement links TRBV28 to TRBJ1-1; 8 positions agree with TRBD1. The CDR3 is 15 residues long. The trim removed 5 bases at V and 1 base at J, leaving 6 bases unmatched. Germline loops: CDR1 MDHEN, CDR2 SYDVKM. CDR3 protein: CASSPRTGRNTEAFF. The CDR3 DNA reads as TGTGCCAGCAGTCCCAGGACAGGGAGGAACACTGAAGCTTTCTTT.

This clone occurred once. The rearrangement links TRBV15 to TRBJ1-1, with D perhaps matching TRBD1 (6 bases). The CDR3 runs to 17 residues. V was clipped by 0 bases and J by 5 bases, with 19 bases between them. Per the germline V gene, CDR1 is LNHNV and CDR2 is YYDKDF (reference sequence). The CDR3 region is CATSRDRDTGRRTEAFF. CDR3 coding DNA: TGTGCCACCAGCAGAGATCGGGATACAGGGCGACGGACTGAAGCTTTCTTT.

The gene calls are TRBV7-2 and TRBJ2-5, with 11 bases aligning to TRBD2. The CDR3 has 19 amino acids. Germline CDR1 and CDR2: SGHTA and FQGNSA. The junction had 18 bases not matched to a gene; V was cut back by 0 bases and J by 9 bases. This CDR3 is CASSLAGPRLAGGLMAQYF. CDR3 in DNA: TGTGCCAGCAGCTTAGCAGGCCCTCGGCTAGCGGGAGGACTCATGGCCCAGTACTTC.

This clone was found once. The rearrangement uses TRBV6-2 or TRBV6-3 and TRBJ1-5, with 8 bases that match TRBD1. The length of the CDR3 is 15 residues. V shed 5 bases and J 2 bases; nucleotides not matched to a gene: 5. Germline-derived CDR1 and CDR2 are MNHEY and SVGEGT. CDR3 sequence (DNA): TGTGCCAGCAGTGCAGGGGGCACTGGCAATCAGCCCCAGCATTTT. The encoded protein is CASSAGGTGNQPQHF.

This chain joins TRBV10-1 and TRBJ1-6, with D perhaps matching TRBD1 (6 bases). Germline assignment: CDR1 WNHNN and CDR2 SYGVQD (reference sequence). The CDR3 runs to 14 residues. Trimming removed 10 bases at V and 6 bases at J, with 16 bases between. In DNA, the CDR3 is TGCGCCAAAGGGCGCGGACAGCTTAATTCACCCCTCCACTTT. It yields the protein CAKGRGQLNSPLHF.

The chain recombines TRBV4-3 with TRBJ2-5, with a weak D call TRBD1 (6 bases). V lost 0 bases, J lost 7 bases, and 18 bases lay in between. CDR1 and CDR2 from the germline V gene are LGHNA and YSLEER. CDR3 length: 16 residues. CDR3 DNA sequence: TGCGCCAGCAGCCAAGATAACAGACAGGTCCCCAGGACCCAGTACTTC. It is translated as CASSQDNRQVPRTQYF.

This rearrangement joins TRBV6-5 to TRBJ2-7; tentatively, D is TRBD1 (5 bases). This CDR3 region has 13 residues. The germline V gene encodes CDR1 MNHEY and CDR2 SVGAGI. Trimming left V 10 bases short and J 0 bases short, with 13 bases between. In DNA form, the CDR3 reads TGTGCCACCAAGGGGATTGGCTCCTACGAGCAGTACGTC. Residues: CATKGIGSYEQYV.

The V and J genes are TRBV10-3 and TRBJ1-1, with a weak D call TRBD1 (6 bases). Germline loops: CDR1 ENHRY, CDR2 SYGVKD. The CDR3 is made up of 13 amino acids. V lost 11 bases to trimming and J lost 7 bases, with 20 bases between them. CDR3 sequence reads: CASQSGTPDEAFF. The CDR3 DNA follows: TGTGCCTCGCAATCCGGGACACCGGATGAAGCTTTCTTT.

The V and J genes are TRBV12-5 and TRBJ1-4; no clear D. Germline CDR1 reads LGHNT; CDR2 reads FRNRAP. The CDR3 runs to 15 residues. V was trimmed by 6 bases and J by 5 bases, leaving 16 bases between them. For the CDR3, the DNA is TGTGCTAGTGGACCGGGAAGGGCGCCAAATGAAAAACTGTTTTTT. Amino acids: CASGPGRAPNEKLFF. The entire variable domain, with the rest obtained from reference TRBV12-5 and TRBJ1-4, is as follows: DARVTQTPRHKVTEMGQEVTMRCQPILGHNTVFWYRQTMMQGLELLAYFRNRAPLDDSGMPKDRFSAEMPDATLATLKIQPSEPRDSAVYFCASGPGRAPNEKLFFGSGTQLSVL.

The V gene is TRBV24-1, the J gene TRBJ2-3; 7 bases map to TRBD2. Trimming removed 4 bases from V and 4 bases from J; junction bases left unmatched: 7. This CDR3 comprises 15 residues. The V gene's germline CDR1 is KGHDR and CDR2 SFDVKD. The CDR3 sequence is CATSDPRTRADTQYF. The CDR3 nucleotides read TGTGCCACCAGTGACCCCCGGACTAGGGCAGATACGCAGTATTTT.

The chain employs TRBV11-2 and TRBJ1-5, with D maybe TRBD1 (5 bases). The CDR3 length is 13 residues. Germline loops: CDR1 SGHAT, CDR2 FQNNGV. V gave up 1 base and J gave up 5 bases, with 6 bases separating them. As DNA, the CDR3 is TGTGCCAGCAGCTTAGCCAGGGATCAGCCCCAGCATTTT. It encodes CASSLARDQPQHF.

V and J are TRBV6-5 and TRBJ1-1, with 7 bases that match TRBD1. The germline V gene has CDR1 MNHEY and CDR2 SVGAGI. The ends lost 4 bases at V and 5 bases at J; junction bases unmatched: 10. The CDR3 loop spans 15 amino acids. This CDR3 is CASSFTGRGYTEAFF. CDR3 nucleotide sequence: TGTGCCAGCAGTTTTACCGGCAGGGGGTATACTGAAGCTTTCTTT.

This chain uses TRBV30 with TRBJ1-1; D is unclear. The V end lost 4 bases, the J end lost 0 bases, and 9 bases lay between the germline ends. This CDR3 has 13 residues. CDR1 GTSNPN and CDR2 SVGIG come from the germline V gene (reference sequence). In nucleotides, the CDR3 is TGTGCCTGGAACGGGATGATGAACACTGAAGCTTTCTTT. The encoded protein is CAWNGMMNTEAFF.